This is a list of T cell receptor beta chains from one sample in a study of Ad26.COV2.S vaccination and SARS-CoV-2 variants. Method: immunoSEQ multiplex PCR; TCRdb's copy keeps in-frame clones and lacks some. Of roughly 700,000 clones in the sample, about 89% were seen once. This sample comprised peripheral blood, obtained in a trial of Ad26.COV2.S vaccine versus placebo. These receptor sequences come from a person aged 18 to 59 who received the Ad26.COV2.S COVID-19 vaccine or a placebo. Both conserved end residues are part of each CDR3. D genes are given only for firm matches. Clone size appears in some rows only: once, few, many, or a class for an expanded clone.

J gene | V gene | clone size | D gene | CDR3 protein | CDR3 DNA
TRBJ2-7 | TRBV6-4 | few | TRBD2 | CASSDSPTSGSHEQYF | TGTGCCAGCAGTGACTCACCAACTAGCGGGAGCCACGAGCAGTACTTC
TRBJ1-5 | TRBV21-1 | - | - | CASSAKERNQPQHF | TGTGCCAGCAGCGCCAAGGAGCGCAATCAGCCCCAGCATTTT
TRBJ2-7 | TRBV5-1 | - | TRBD2 | CASSLDRGSSYEQYF | TGCGCCAGCAGCTTGGATCGCGGGAGCTCCTACGAGCAGTACTTC
TRBJ1-2 | TRBV2 | few | - | CASREVTNYGYTF | TGTGCCAGCCGAGAGGTTACTAACTATGGCTACACCTTC
TRBJ2-5 | TRBV5-4 | - | TRBD2 | CASSLARAGGLQETQYF | TGTGCCAGCAGCTTGGCGAGGGCGGGGGGGCTACAAGAGACCCAGTACTTC
TRBJ2-1 | TRBV6-2/TRBV6-3 | - | TRBD2 | CASSTGTSGRPPRDEQFF | TGTGCCAGCAGTACCGGGACTAGCGGGAGGCCCCCTCGGGATGAGCAGTTCTTC
TRBJ1-5 | TRBV7-8 | - | TRBD1 | CASSLGTGGNQPQHF | TGTGCCAGCAGCTTAGGGACAGGGGGTAATCAGCCCCAGCATTTT
TRBJ2-5 | TRBV5-5 | - | - | CASSLGTGRIETQYF | TGTGCCAGCAGCTTGGGCACAGGACGCATTGAGACCCAGTACTTC
TRBJ1-5 | TRBV19 | - | - | CASKEKGQPQHF | TGTGCCAGTAAGGAAAAAGGACAGCCCCAGCATTTT
TRBJ2-3 | TRBV7-2 | - | TRBD1 | CASSPGTGSDTQYF | TGTGCCAGCAGCCCAGGGACAGGGTCAGATACGCAGTATTTT
TRBJ1-4 | TRBV5-1 | - | - | CASSFSAGGVEKLFF | TGCGCCAGCAGCTTCTCTGCAGGTGGCGTTGAAAAACTGTTTTTT
TRBJ2-7 | TRBV27 | - | - | CASSLRLGFEQYF | TGTGCCAGCAGTTTGAGGTTGGGTTTTGAGCAGTACTTC
TRBJ2-5 | TRBV18 | - | - | CASSPLDSQETQYF | TGTGCCAGCTCACCCCTAGACAGCCAAGAGACCCAGTACTTC
TRBJ2-1 | TRBV3-1/TRBV3-2 | - | TRBD1 | CASSPGTATFNEQFF | TGTGCCAGCAGCCCCGGGACAGCCACTTTCAATGAGCAGTTCTTC
TRBJ1-5 | TRBV19 | - | - | CASTVPPRNQPQHF | TGTGCCAGTACCGTACCCCCGCGCAATCAGCCCCAGCATTTT
TRBJ1-1 | TRBV14 | - | - | CASSQTGPEAFF | TGTGCCAGCAGCCAAACAGGTCCGGAAGCTTTCTTT
TRBJ1-2 | TRBV2 | - | - | CASSETAYGYTF | TGTGCCAGCAGCGAAACAGCCTATGGCTACACCTTC
TRBJ1-3 | TRBV30 | once | - | CAWSVGQGAGNTIYF | TGTGCCTGGAGTGTGGGACAAGGGGCTGGAAACACCATATATTTT
TRBJ2-5 | TRBV27 | - | TRBD1 | CASRATGGRETQYF | TGTGCCAGCCGTGCCACAGGGGGACGGGAGACCCAGTACTTC
TRBJ2-3 | TRBV6-5 | - | TRBD1 | CASSRDSFTDTQYF | TGTGCCAGCAGCCGGGACAGCTTCACAGATACGCAGTATTTT
TRBJ2-4 | TRBV19 | - | - | CASREGPFGKNIQYF | TGTGCCAGTAGGGAGGGCCCCTTTGGCAAAAACATTCAGTACTTC
TRBJ2-3 | TRBV20-1 | - | - | CSAARDTQYF | TGCAGTGCAGCTAGGGATACGCAGTATTTT
TRBJ1-2 | TRBV15 | - | - | CATSTGTPGGGYTF | TGTGCCACCAGCACCGGGACTCCGGGGGGTGGCTACACCTTC
TRBJ1-3 | TRBV19 | - | - | CASSRAGAGNTIYF | TGTGCCAGTAGTCGAGCGGGGGCTGGAAACACCATATATTTT
TRBJ2-1 | TRBV12-2 | - | - | CASRLGGGTNEQFF | TGTGCAAGTCGCTTAGGGGGAGGAACCAATGAGCAGTTCTTC
TRBJ1-1 | TRBV2 | - | - | CASSEDHTEAFF | TGTGCCAGCAGCGAGGACCACACTGAAGCTTTCTTT
TRBJ2-7 | TRBV10-3 | few | - | CAISESTRATYYEQYF | TGTGCCATCAGTGAGTCGACTCGGGCAACCTACTACGAGCAGTACTTC
TRBJ2-2 | TRBV6-4 | - | - | CASSSQGGSNTGELFF | TGTGCCAGCAGTAGCCAAGGGGGAAGTAACACCGGGGAGCTGTTTTTT
TRBJ1-6 | TRBV30 | - | - | CAWSVVGGVNSPLHF | TGTGCCTGGAGTGTAGTGGGGGGCGTTAATTCACCCCTCCACTTT
TRBJ2-3 | TRBV6-6 | - | - | CASSLETWTDTQYF | TGTGCCAGCAGCCTTGAGACCTGGACAGATACGCAGTATTTT
TRBJ1-2 | TRBV25-1 | - | - | CASSESGRGMSGYTF | TGTGCCAGCAGTGAATCGGGTCGGGGAATGAGTGGCTACACCTTC
TRBJ1-1 | TRBV6-5 | - | TRBD1 | CASSHGQGMTEAFF | TGTGCCAGCAGCCACGGACAGGGGATGACTGAAGCTTTCTTT
TRBJ2-3 | TRBV7-2 | - | - | CASSLVGPNTDTQYF | TGTGCCAGCAGCTTAGTGGGACCAAACACAGATACGCAGTATTTT
TRBJ2-4 | TRBV19 | - | - | CARQGLAKNIQYF | TGTGCCAGACAGGGTCTGGCCAAAAACATTCAGTACTTC
TRBJ2-2 | TRBV7-9 | - | - | CASSASQVGTGELFF | TGTGCCAGCAGCGCCAGCCAGGTGGGGACCGGGGAGCTGTTTTTT
TRBJ2-2 | TRBV18 | - | TRBD2 | CASSPLAGGPELFF | TGTGCCAGCTCACCATTGGCGGGGGGGCCCGAGCTGTTTTTT
TRBJ2-7 | TRBV7-8 | - | - | CASSPQGSEQYF | TGTGCCAGCAGCCCCCAGGGAAGCGAGCAGTACTTC